The TCR beta chain under discussion was sequenced for a study of tumor-infiltrating lymphocytes in primary liver carcinoma. Study as a whole: Each participant had primary liver carcinoma, and surgical resection was the treatment.

The CDR3 totals 14 residues. The germline CDR1 and CDR2 sequences are SEHNR and FQNEAQ (reference sequence). A remark on this clonotype: Its antigen remains unidentified. An end of the junction differs from the germline gene, which may be a read error.

Study-wide findings and caveats: Reduced overlap was seen in tumor-adjacent and tumor-blood pairs versus tumor region pairs.

Germline DNA was extracted too, while blood RNA derived from unsorted whole blood. Before surgery, around 4 milliliters of EDTA blood were taken. TCR beta cDNA was prepared out of around 460 ng total RNA by means of a constant-region primer. Libraries of TCR beta came from three nested multiplex PCR rounds with slightly modified ARM-PCR. The study ran its first two PCR rounds for around 9 cycles each, using TRBV1-TRBV30 forward primers and a C-beta reverse primer. TCRdb ran MiXCR on the multiplex PCR reads and lists one entry per CDR3 protein. The profile covers 150,000 to 200,000 distinct CDR3 sequences, with almost 65% appearing a single time and approximately 6.6% taken by the ten largest.

Sequenced material: peripheral blood. The origin of this receptor is a woman aged 55-70 years with primary liver carcinoma and hepatitis B virus infection. The chain couples TRBV7-9 to TRBJ1-1; possibly TRBD1 for D (5 bases). This CDR3 reads CASSSPNRNIEAFF. Here the CDR3 DNA reads TGTGCCAGCAGCTCTCCGAACAGGAACATTGAAGCTTTCTTT.